These 10 T cell receptor beta chains share one sample of origin, sequenced in a study of tissue T cells after allogeneic stem cell transplantation. Measured with immunoSEQ multiplex PCR; TCRdb has only the in-frame clones, and not every one. The sample has about 7,400 clones, 65% to 80% seen once. Sequenced material: blood. Every receptor here comes from a female BALB/c mouse in good health. As its MHC haplotype, the strain has H2-d.

For this clone: Mouse gene names apply. The read terminates 1 residue before the CDR3 end, so the remaining end is supplied by the germline J gene. The chain uses TRBV13-3 and TRBJ2-5; 7 nucleotides line up with TRBD2. CDR1 and CDR2 from the germline V gene are NNHDY and SYVADS. V lost 0 bases and J lost 2; bases outside the gene matches: 0. This CDR3 has 14 residues. The CDR3 bases that were read are TGTGCCAGCAGTGATGGGGGGGGCCAAGACACCCAGTAC. Translated, it gives CASSDGGGQDTQY. The full CDR3 reads CASSDGGGQDTQYF.

Note on this clone: Each gene name is a mouse one. The read gets to within 1 residue of the CDR3 end, and the germline J gene fills in the rest. The chain combines TRBV20 with TRBJ2-1, with 10 bases identical to TRBD1. V lost 6 bases and J lost 3; bases outside the gene matches: 5. Per the germline V gene, CDR1 is GFQATS and CDR2 is STVNSAI. This CDR3 is 14 amino acids long. CDR3 residues: CGARQGAGYAEQFF. The sequenced part of the CDR3 DNA is TGTGGTGCAAGACAGGGGGCGGGCTATGCTGAGCAGTTC.

To note about this clone: Gene names follow the mouse nomenclature. Coverage ceases 1 residue before the CDR3 finishes, and the germline J gene fills in the end. The V call is TRBV31, the J call TRBJ1-6; 9 bases align to TRBD1. TRBJ1-6 is treated as an ORF (open reading frame) with a function not yet certain. Germline-derived CDR1 and CDR2 are GKSSPN and SITVG. V shed 0 bases, J shed 4 bases, and the junction held 1 base outside the gene matches. The CDR3 runs to 15 residues. The CDR3 reads CAWSLGTGYNSPLYF. CDR3 DNA, as far as it was read: TGTGCCTGGAGTCTAGGGACAGGGTATAATTCGCCCCTCTAC.

This clone has more than one count but fewer than ten. Germline and genes here are mouse. The sequenced fragment ends 1 residue before the CDR3 boundary, so the rest is inferred from the germline J gene. J is TRBJ1-2 and V is TRBV20; D not certain. Trimming stripped 0 bases from V and 1 base from J, with 6 bases between. The CDR3 is made up of 13 amino acids. The germline gives CDR1 GFQATS, CDR2 STVNSAI. CDR3 region: CGARDLGNSDYTF. The CDR3 DNA, read in part, is TGTGGTGCTAGGGATCTGGGAAACTCCGACTACACC.

To note about this clone: Gene labels here are mouse ones. The observed sequence ends 1 residue before the CDR3 terminus, with the missing tail filled in from the germline J gene. This chain connects TRBV13-2 to TRBJ2-5; tentatively, D is TRBD1 (5 bases). The germline V gene has CDR1 NNHNN and CDR2 SYGAGS (reference sequence). V lost 5 bases, J lost 3 bases, and 7 bases lay in between. The CDR3 is 12 amino acids. CDR3 DNA (partial): TGTGCCAGCGGAGGACATCAAGACACCCAGTAC. It is translated as CASGGHQDTQY. The CDR3 in full is CASGGHQDTQYF.

Of note for this clone: Gene labels here are mouse ones. Read coverage stops 1 residue before the CDR3 terminus; the germline J gene supplies the remainder. This chain uses TRBV1 with TRBJ2-1; D remains unclear. Trimming cost V 0 bases and J 8 bases, with 8 bases left between them. There are 13 residues in the CDR3. Germline lookup yields CDR1 NSQYPW and CDR2 LRSPGD (reference sequence). CDR3 amino acids: CTCSADLGSEQFF. The sequenced CDR3 bases are TGCACCTGCAGTGCAGATTTAGGGTCTGAGCAGTTC.

Comments on this clone: Each gene name is a mouse one. The read terminates 1 residue before the CDR3 end, so the remaining end is supplied by the germline J gene. The genes are TRBV31 and TRBJ2-7; 13 positions agree with TRBD2. Germline V CDR1 and CDR2: GKSSPN, SITVG. After removal of 0 bases from V and 2 bases from J, the junction contained 1 base not matched to a gene. The CDR3 sequence is 15 residues long. CDR3 sequence: CAWSLGTGGAYEQYF. The covered CDR3 bases are TGTGCCTGGAGTCTAGGGACTGGGGGGGCCTATGAACAGTAC.

Turning to this clone: The gene names given are mouse names. The CDR3 extends 1 residue past the end of the read, so its final part is completed from the germline J gene. This chain links TRBV5 with TRBJ1-3; 9 bases are a match to TRBD1. The germline V gene has CDR1 LGHNA and CDR2 YNLKQL (reference sequence). CDR3 size: 16 residues. The V segment lost 1 base and the J segment 6 bases; nucleotides outside the gene matches: 7. CDR3 bases read: TGTGCCAGCAGCCAAGGGACAGGGGTGAACTTAAATACGCTCTAT. Its translation: CASSQGTGVNLNTLY. The CDR3 in full is CASSQGTGVNLNTLYF.

A note on this clone: Any gene name here is a mouse gene name. Read sequence stops 1 residue before the CDR3 end, and the germline J gene provides the missing end. The rearrangement uses TRBV29 and TRBJ2-3, with 11 bases identical to TRBD1. Germline V gene sequence: CDR1 MSHET, CDR2 SYDVDS. This CDR3 is 18 amino acids long. After removal of 2 bases from V and 0 bases from J, the junction contained 7 bases not matched to a gene. The CDR3 bases that were read are TGTGCTAGCAGTTTACCTCGGACAGGGGGCCCTAGTGCAGAAACGCTGTAT. As protein: CASSLPRTGGPSAETLY. The entire CDR3 sequence reads CASSLPRTGGPSAETLYF. The full variable domain, in which reference TRBV29 and TRBJ2-3 provide the parts outside the CDR3, is DMKVTQMPRYLIKRMGENVLLECGQDMSHETMYWYRQDPGLGLQLIYISYDVDSNSEGDIPKGYRVSRKKREHFSLILDSAKTNQTSVYFCASSLPRTGGPSAETLYFGSGTRLTVL.

On this clone: Gene names denote mouse genes. The CDR3 end falls 1 residue outside the read, so it is completed with the germline J gene. This chain joins TRBV13-3 and TRBJ1-6; 7 bases are shared with TRBD1. TRBJ1-6 qualifies as an ORF whose function is uncertain. Germline CDR1 NNHDY, CDR2 SYVADS. The trim removed 7 bases at V and 5 bases at J, leaving 3 bases unmatched. The CDR3 is 13 residues long. CDR3 amino acids: CASSGTDNSPLYF. The sequenced CDR3 bases are TGTGCCAGCTCCGGGACAGATAATTCGCCCCTCTAC.